One and the same sample provided the 9 T cell receptor beta chains below, sequenced in a study of OX40 agonist ivuxolimab in advanced cancers. Here immunoSEQ multiplex PCR was the method, and the copy in TCRdb shows in-frame clones only, minus some. The data show tens of thousands of clones, about 86% seen once. The starting material was CD4+ or CD8+ T cells sorted from blood, obtained in a trial of the OX40 agonist ivuxolimab. These receptors all come from an adult with an advanced solid tumor such as melanoma, head and neck, liver or kidney cancer.

This sequence joins TRBV28 and TRBJ2-3; D is unresolved. Trimming removed 6 bases at V and 5 bases at J, with 18 bases between. CDR3 length: 15 residues. Germline V gene data show CDR1 as MDHEN and CDR2 as SYDVKM. The CDR3 here is CASSQPDGRGDTQYF. The CDR3 nucleotides read TGTGCCAGCAGCCAACCTGACGGACGAGGAGATACGCAGTATTTT.

The V gene is TRBV4-2, the J gene TRBJ2-5; no clear D. The tail of the sequence fits TRBJ2-7 better, so the J call may be wrong. The CDR3 contains 13 residues. Germline CDR1 reads LGHNA; CDR2 reads YNFKEQ. The CDR3 sequence is CASSQDPRYEQYF. The CDR3 nucleotides are TGTGCCAGCAGCCAAGATCCCCGTTACGAGCAGTACTTC.

The V and J genes are TRBV5-1 and TRBJ1-4, with 11 positions matching TRBD1. The junction had 11 bases not matched to a gene; V was cut back by 0 bases and J by 7 bases. The CDR3 loop spans 18 amino acids. Looked up from germline, CDR1 is SGHRS and CDR2 is YFSETQ. CDR3 nucleotides: TGCGCCAGCAGCTTGGCCGGACAGGGGGCAGGTTCTACTGAAAAACTGTTTTTT. Encoded protein: CASSLAGQGAGSTEKLFF.

This chain joins TRBV7-2 and TRBJ2-3, with 7 bases identical to TRBD2. The germline CDR1 and CDR2 sequences are SGHTA and FQGNSA. The CDR3 runs 14 residues. The V and J ends lost 8 bases and 1 base, in that order; junction bases with no gene match: 6. The CDR3 region has the DNA TGTGCCAGCTCCAGCGGGACGGGCACAGATACGCAGTATTTT. Its protein is CASSSGTGTDTQYF.

This chain joins TRBV28 and TRBJ1-2, with D perhaps matching TRBD1 (5 bases). CDR1 MDHEN and CDR2 SYDVKM come from the germline V gene. Deletions cut 4 bases from V and 6 bases from J, with 18 bases between. There are 15 residues in the CDR3. The CDR3 region is CASSWPLGGLDGYTF. The CDR3 DNA reads as TGTGCCAGCAGTTGGCCCCTTGGGGGATTGGATGGCTACACCTTC.

The chain recombines TRBV6-5 with TRBJ2-3; 7 bases agree with TRBD1. This CDR3 has 12 amino acids. Germline V lookup: CDR1 MNHEY, CDR2 SVGAGI. V trimming: 10 bases; J trimming: 6 bases; junction bases outside the gene matches: 7. The DNA for the CDR3 is TGTGCCACCGTAGGGGGCGCCGATACGCAGTATTTT. Translating it yields CATVGGADTQYF.

This chain joins TRBV18 and TRBJ1-1, with TRBD1 matching over 11 bases. Germline V gene sequence: CDR1 KGHSH, CDR2 LQKENI. Trimming cost V 3 bases and J 4 bases; bases outside gene matches: 4. The CDR3 length is 15 residues. The CDR3 DNA is TGTGCCAGCTCACCTACGGGACAGGGGGGCACTGAAGCTTTCTTT. It encodes CASSPTGQGGTEAFF.

The chain recombines TRBV27 with TRBJ2-4; weak D call: TRBD2 (6 bases). V lost 2 bases to trimming and J lost 6 bases, with 17 bases between them. Germline CDR1 MNHEY, CDR2 SMNVEV (reference sequence). The CDR3 loop spans 16 amino acids. Written as DNA, the CDR3 is TGTGCCAGCAGTTTAGAGCCACCGGGAGCCGGAAACATTCAGTACTTC. Translated, it gives CASSLEPPGAGNIQYF.

The rearrangement links TRBV10-3 to TRBJ2-3; tentative D call: TRBD1 (5 bases). The CDR3 is 14 residues long. CDR1 and CDR2 (germline): ENHRY, SYGVKD. V was pared by 3 bases and J by 2 bases, with 9 bases between. CDR3 amino acids: CAISEQATTDTQYF. CDR3 nucleotides: TGTGCCATCAGTGAACAGGCTACCACAGATACGCAGTATTTT.